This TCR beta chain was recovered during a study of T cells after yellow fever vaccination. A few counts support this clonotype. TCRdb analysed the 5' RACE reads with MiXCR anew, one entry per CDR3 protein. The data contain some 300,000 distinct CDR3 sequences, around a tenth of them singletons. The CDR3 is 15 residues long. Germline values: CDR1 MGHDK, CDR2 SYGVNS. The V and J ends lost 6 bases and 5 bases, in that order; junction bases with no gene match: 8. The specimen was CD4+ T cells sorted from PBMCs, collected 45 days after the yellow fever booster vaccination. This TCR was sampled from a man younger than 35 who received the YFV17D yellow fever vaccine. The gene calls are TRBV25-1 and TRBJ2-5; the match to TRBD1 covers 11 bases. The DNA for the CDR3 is TGTGCCAGCAGGATCGGGACAGGGGGTTCGGAGACCCAGTACTTC. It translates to CASRIGTGGSETQYF.